A selection of T cell receptor beta chains follows, all from one sample in a study of T cell changes during pregnancy in multiple sclerosis. Sequenced by immunoSEQ multiplex PCR; TCRdb stores in-frame clones only, minus some. The sample has 30,000 or so clones; about 93% are singletons. The specimen comprised CD8+ T cells from peripheral blood mononuclear cells, sampled before pregnancy. Receptors originate from a female donor with multiple sclerosis, enrolled in a pregnancy study. The CDR3 runs from the conserved cysteine through the conserved F or W. Each record gives: J gene, D gene, V gene, clone size, CDR3 DNA, CDR3 protein. The D gene is left open where the match is weak. Clone sizes are given selectively: once, few, many, or a class where the clone is expanded.

J: TRBJ1-3
D: -
V: TRBV5-5
size: once
DNA: TGTGCCAGCAGCACCGACCCGGGGATAAACACCATATATTTT
CDR3: CASSTDPGINTIYF

J: TRBJ1-3
D: -
V: TRBV18
size: once
DNA: TGTGCCAGCACCGACTATTCCCGGGACATTGTGTCTGGAAACACCATATATTTT
CDR3: CASTDYSRDIVSGNTIYF

J: TRBJ2-5
D: -
V: TRBV27
size: -
DNA: TGTGCCAGCAGTACCGAGCGGTGGGAGACCCAGTACTTC
CDR3: CASSTERWETQYF

J: TRBJ2-7
D: TRBD1
V: TRBV27
size: -
DNA: TGTGCCAGCAGTTTGCGATCTTCCTCCGGGACAGGGGATCCCTACGAGCAGTACTTC
CDR3: CASSLRSSSGTGDPYEQYF

J: TRBJ2-1
D: TRBD2
V: TRBV7-6
size: -
DNA: TGTGCCAGCAGCTTCTTGGCGGGAGGTGGATACAATGAGCAGTTCTTC
CDR3: CASSFLAGGGYNEQFF

J: TRBJ2-3
D: TRBD1
V: TRBV6-1
size: once
DNA: TGTGCCAGCAGTGTGGGACAGGGTAGATTGGATACGCAGTATTTT
CDR3: CASSVGQGRLDTQYF

J: TRBJ2-7
D: -
V: TRBV7-9
size: medium-sized
DNA: TGTGCCAGCAGCTTACAGGGCGACTACGAGCAGTACTTC
CDR3: CASSLQGDYEQYF

J: TRBJ2-7
D: TRBD1
V: TRBV19
size: -
DNA: TGTGCCAGTAGCCAGGGGGACGAGCAGTACTTC
CDR3: CASSQGDEQYF

J: TRBJ1-1
D: -
V: TRBV27
size: -
DNA: TGTGCCAGCAGTCCCCGCGGGGGCTGGGACACTGAAGCTTTCTTT
CDR3: CASSPRGGWDTEAFF

J: TRBJ1-1
D: -
V: TRBV4-2
size: -
DNA: TGTGCCAGCAGCCTCGGACTGGAGAACACTGAAGCTTTCTTT
CDR3: CASSLGLENTEAFF

J: TRBJ1-5
D: TRBD1
V: TRBV7-8
size: few
DNA: TGTGCCAGCAGCCTTCCTTCAGGGGGGTGGGATCAGCCCCAGCATTTT
CDR3: CASSLPSGGWDQPQHF

J: TRBJ2-4
D: -
V: TRBV7-8
size: -
DNA: TGTGCCAGCAGCTTAGTAGACAGGTCTAATGCCAAAAACATTCAGTACTTC
CDR3: CASSLVDRSNAKNIQYF

J: TRBJ2-1
D: TRBD2
V: TRBV7-9
size: -
DNA: TGTGCCAGCAGCTTACTAGCGGGAGAGGTAAATGAGCAGTTCTTC
CDR3: CASSLLAGEVNEQFF

J: TRBJ1-4
D: -
V: TRBV27
size: once
DNA: TGTGCCAGCAGTCCCCGGTGGGGGCCTAATGAAAAACTGTTTTTT
CDR3: CASSPRWGPNEKLFF

J: TRBJ2-1
D: TRBD1
V: TRBV4-2
size: -
DNA: TGTGCCAGCAGCCCCCGCGTCAACATGCCGGGACAGGGGTACAATGAGCAGTTCTTC
CDR3: CASSPRVNMPGQGYNEQFF

J: TRBJ1-1
D: TRBD1
V: TRBV2
size: -
DNA: TGTGCCAGCAGTGAGGAGGCGAGGGGGCGAACTGAAGCTTTCTTT
CDR3: CASSEEARGRTEAFF

J: TRBJ2-6
D: -
V: TRBV6-4
size: medium-sized
DNA: TGTGCCAGCAGTGAGGACAGCTCTGGGGCCAACGTCCTGACTTTC
CDR3: CASSEDSSGANVLTF